The T cell receptor (beta chain) described here comes from a study of blood T cell repertoires in COVID-19. Assay: immunoSEQ multiplex PCR; the TCRdb copy retains only in-frame clones and omits some. The sample includes a few hundred thousand clones, around four fifths of them seen just once. From germline, CDR1 is MDHEN and CDR2 SYDVKM. The J segment lost 5 bases and the V segment lost 6 bases, leaving 8 bases of the junction unmatched. CDR3 length: 14 residues. The specimen was PBMCs or T cells enriched from blood (not recorded which). This rearrangement joins TRBV28 to TRBJ1-2; TRBD1 agrees at 8 bases. The TCR comes from a man under 40 with acute COVID-19. In DNA form, the CDR3 reads TGTGCCAGCAGACCAGGGGGCGCTGGGTATGGCTACACCTTC. It is translated as CASRPGGAGYGYTF.